The T cell receptor beta chain described here comes from a study of blood T cell repertoires in COVID-19. The overall study: Samples of COVID-19 (acute and convalescent) were obtained from the United States, Italy and Spain. In each case, the material was cDNA or gDNA derived from T cells, B-cell-depleted T cells, or PBMCs.

As handled by the study authors: It was from reference gene primer amplification that nucleated cell counts were estimated. Clones were sequenced by immunoSEQ multiplex PCR, and TCRdb holds only the in-frame ones, with some missing. V and J calls and clone size are those listed in that table; D and trimming were worked out from the DNA. The sample lists some 83,000 clones; 85% to 90% were seen once. CDR1 is LNHNV, CDR2 YYDKDF, per germline (reference sequence). The CDR3 sequence is 14 residues long. Trimming left V 1 base short and J 4 bases short, with 10 bases between. The sample taken for sequencing was peripheral blood. This chain connects TRBV15 to TRBJ1-1; D unresolved. The sequence came from a man at least 80 years old with active or convalescent COVID-19. CDR3 sequence: CATSRGSARTEAFF. CDR3 DNA: TGTGCCACCAGCAGAGGAAGCGCGCGCACTGAAGCTTTCTTT.